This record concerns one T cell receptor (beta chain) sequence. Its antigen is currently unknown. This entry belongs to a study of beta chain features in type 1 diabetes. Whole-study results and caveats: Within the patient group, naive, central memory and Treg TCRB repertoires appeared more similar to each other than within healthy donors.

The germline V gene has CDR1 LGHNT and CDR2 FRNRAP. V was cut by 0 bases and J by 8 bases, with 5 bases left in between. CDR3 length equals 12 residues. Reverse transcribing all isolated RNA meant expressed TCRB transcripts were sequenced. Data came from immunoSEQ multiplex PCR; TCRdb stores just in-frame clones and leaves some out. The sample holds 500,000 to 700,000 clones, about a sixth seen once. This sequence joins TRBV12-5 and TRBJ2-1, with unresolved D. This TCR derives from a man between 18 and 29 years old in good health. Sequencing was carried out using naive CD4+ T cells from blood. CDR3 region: CASGLVRDEQFF. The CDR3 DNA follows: TGTGCTAGTGGTTTGGTAAGGGATGAGCAGTTCTTC.